This T cell receptor (beta chain) was found in a study of identical twins. The CDR3 length is 16 residues. Germline-derived CDR1 and CDR2 are MGHRA and YSYEKL. The germline V and J ends were trimmed by 1 base and 1 base, with 13 bases remaining between them. This clonotype was seen a few times. Template switching introduced a universal primer site, and the cDNA bore unique molecular identifiers. A single record per CDR3 protein comes from TCRdb applying MiXCR to the 5' RACE reads. The sample yields about 260,000 distinct CDR3 sequences, 7% seen once. Healthy Caucasians alone served as donors. This sample was shared with a second study, whose subject was yellow fever vaccine responses in identical twins. That paper states: Reportedly, the T cell response mounted by twins to vaccine seemed partly convergent, partly personalized.

The material sequenced was memory (CD45RO+) T cells sorted from blood. The sequence derives from a woman between 18 and 30 years old in good health. This chain joins TRBV4-1 and TRBJ2-5; the D gene is possibly TRBD2 (5 bases). The DNA for the CDR3 is TGCGCCAGCAGCCAAGTATTCGGACTGGGCCAAGAGACCCAGTACTTC. As protein: CASSQVFGLGQETQYF.